This TCR beta chain comes out of a study of human T cells and chemical hapten exposure. CDR1 is LNHDA and CDR2 is SQIVND in the germline V gene (reference sequence). The CDR3 extends over 15 amino acids. J was trimmed by 2 bases and V by 6 bases; bases with no gene match: 7. Documented time point: patch test 3, about 24 weeks after DPC sensitization. Indicated treatment: therapeutic diphenylcyclopropenone sensitization with weekly scalp DPC. TCRdb re-analysed the RACE reads in MiXCR, keeping a single row per CDR3 protein. The table includes approximately 71,000 distinct CDR3 sequences, 8.5% to 14% detected once.

The chain combines TRBV19 with TRBJ1-5, with TRBD1 identical over 7 bases. This receptor was identified in a woman between 50 and 59 years old with alopecia areata. Some clones in this sample may be carry-over from other donors' samples. Sequenced here: whole blood, sampled in connection with sensitization to the hapten diphenylcyclopropenone (DPC). CDR3: CASRTTGSRNQPQHF. CDR3 sequence (DNA): TGTGCCAGTAGGACGACAGGGTCTCGCAATCAGCCCCAGCATTTT.